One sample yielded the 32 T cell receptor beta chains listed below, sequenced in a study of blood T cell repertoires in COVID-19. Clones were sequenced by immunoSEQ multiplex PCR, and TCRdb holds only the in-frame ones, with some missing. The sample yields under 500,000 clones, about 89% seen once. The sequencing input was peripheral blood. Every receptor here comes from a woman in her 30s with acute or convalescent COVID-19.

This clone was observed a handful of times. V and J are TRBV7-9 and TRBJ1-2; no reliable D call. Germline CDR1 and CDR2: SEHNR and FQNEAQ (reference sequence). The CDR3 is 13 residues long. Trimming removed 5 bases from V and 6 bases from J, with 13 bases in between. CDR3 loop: CASSVKSGNGYTF. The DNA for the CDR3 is TGTGCCAGCAGCGTTAAGAGCGGGAATGGCTACACCTTC.

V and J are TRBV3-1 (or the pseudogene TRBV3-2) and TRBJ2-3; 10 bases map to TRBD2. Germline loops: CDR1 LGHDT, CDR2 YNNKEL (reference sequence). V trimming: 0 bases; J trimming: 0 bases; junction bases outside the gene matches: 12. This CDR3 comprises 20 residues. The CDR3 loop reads CASSQDPFRLAGESTDTQYF. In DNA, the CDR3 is TGTGCCAGCAGCCAAGATCCGTTCAGACTAGCGGGTGAAAGCACAGATACGCAGTATTTT.

CDR3 in DNA: TGTGCCAGCAGTTTGCAGGGGTGGAATCAGCCCCAGCATTTT. This encodes CASSLQGWNQPQHF. This chain uses TRBV28 with TRBJ1-5; a weak D match, TRBD1 (6 bases). CDR3 size: 14 residues. CDR1 and CDR2 from the germline V gene are MDHEN and SYDVKM. The V and J ends lost 3 bases and 4 bases respectively, with 10 bases between them. Looking up the rest from reference TRBV28 and TRBJ1-5 gives the full variable domain: DVKVTQSSRYLVKRTGEKVFLECVQDMDHENMFWYRQDPGLGLRLIYFSYDVKMKEKGDIPEGYSVSREKKERFSLILESASTNQTSMYLCASSLQGWNQPQHFGDGTRLSIL.

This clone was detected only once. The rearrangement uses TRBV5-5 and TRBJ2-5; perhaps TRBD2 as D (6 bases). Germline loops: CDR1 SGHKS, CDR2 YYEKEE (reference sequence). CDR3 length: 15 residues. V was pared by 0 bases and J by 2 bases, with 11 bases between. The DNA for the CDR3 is TGTGCCAGCAGCTTGGCCGGGAGCCCTCAAGAGACCCAGTACTTC. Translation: CASSLAGSPQETQYF.

CDR3 region: CASSSTIQGWGAFF. CDR3 coding DNA: TGTGCCAGCAGTTCGACAATACAGGGTTGGGGGGCTTTCTTT. The chain couples TRBV6-5 to TRBJ1-1; tentative D call: TRBD1 (6 bases). This CDR3 contains 14 residues. V dropped 4 bases and J dropped 11 bases, with 20 bases sitting between them. Germline assignment: CDR1 MNHEY and CDR2 SVGAGI.

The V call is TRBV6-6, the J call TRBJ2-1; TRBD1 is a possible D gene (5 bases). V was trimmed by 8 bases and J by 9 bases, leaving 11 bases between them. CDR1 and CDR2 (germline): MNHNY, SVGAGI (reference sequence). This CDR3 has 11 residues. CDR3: CASGIRGEQFF. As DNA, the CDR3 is TGTGCCAGCGGGATAAGGGGTGAGCAGTTCTTC.

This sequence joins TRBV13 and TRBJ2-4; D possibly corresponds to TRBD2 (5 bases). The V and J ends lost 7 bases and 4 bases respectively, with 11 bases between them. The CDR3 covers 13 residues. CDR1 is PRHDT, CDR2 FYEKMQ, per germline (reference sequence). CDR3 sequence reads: CASKSGTKNIQYF. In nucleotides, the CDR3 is TGTGCCAGCAAAAGCGGCACTAAAAACATTCAGTACTTC. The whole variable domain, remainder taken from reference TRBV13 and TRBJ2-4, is AAGVIQSPRHLIKEKRETATLKCYPIPRHDTVYWYQQGPGQDPQFLISFYEKMQSDKGSIPDRFSAQQFSDYHSELNMSSLELGDSALYFCASKSGTKNIQYFGAGTRLSVL.

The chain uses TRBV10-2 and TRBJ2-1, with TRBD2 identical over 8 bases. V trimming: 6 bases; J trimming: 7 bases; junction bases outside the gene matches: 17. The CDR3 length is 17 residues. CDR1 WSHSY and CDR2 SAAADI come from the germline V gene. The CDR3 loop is CASRLLRSGGPWNEQFF. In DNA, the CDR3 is TGCGCCAGCAGACTGTTGAGGAGCGGGGGACCATGGAATGAGCAGTTCTTC.

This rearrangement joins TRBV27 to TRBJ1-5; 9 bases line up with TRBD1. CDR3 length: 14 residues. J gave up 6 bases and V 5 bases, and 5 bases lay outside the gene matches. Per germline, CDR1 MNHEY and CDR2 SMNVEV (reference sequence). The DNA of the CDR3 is TGTGCCAGCAGTCTAAACAGGGGGCGTCAGCCCCAGCATTTT. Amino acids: CASSLNRGRQPQHF.

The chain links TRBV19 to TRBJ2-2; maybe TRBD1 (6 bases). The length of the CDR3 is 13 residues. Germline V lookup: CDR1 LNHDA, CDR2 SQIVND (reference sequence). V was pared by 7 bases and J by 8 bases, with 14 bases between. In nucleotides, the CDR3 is TGTGCCAGTACTACCAGGGGAATGGGGGAGCTGTTTTTT. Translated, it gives CASTTRGMGELFF.

The CDR3 nucleotides are TGTGCCAGCAGCTTGCGCGGTCGGACCGGGGAGCTGTTTTTT. This encodes CASSLRGRTGELFF. The gene calls are TRBV5-4 and TRBJ2-2; unclear D gene. Trimming left V 1 base short and J 5 bases short, with 9 bases between. The CDR3 consists of 14 residues. Germline V gene data show CDR1 as SGHNT and CDR2 as YYREEE (reference sequence). Full variable domain (outside the CDR3, taken from reference TRBV5-4 and TRBJ2-2): ETGVTQSPTHLIKTRGQQVTLRCSSQSGHNTVSWYQQALGQGPQFIFQYYREEENGRGNFPPRFSGLQFPNYSSELNVNALELDDSALYLCASSLRGRTGELFFGEGSRLTVL.

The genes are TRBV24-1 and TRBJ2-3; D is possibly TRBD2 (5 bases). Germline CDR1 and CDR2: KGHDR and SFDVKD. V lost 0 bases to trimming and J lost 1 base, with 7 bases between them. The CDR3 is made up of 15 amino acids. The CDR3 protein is CATSDLGSGTDTQYF. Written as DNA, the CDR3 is TGTGCCACCAGTGATTTGGGGAGCGGCACAGATACGCAGTATTTT.

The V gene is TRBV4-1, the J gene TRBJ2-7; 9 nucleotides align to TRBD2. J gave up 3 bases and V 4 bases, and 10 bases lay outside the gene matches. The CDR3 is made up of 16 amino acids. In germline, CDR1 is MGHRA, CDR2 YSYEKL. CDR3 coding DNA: TGCGCCAGCAGCCCAACGGCTAGCGGGGAGGGCTACGAGCAGTACTTC. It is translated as CASSPTASGEGYEQYF.

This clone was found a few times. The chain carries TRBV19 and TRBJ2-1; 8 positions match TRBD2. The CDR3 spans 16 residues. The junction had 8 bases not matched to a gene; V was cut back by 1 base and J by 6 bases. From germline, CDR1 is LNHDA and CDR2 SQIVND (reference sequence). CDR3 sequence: CASSIAQRGNRNEQFF. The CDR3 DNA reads TGTGCCAGTAGTATAGCCCAGCGGGGGAACCGCAATGAGCAGTTCTTC.

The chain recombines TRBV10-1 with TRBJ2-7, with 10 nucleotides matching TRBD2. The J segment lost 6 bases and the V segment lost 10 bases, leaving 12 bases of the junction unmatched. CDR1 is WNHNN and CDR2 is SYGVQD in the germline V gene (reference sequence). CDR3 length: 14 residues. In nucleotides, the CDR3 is TGCGCCAAGCGGGAGGGGGCGCCTCGGGGCGAGCAGTACTTC. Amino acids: CAKREGAPRGEQYF.

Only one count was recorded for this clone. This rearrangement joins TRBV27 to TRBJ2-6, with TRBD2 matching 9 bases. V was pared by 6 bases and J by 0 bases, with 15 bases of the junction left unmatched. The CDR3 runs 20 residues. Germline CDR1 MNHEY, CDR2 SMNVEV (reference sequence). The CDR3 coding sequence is TGTGCCAGCAGACCCAGAGCGGGGGGTCCACGACACTCTGGGGCCAACGTCCTGACTTTC. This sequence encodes CASRPRAGGPRHSGANVLTF.

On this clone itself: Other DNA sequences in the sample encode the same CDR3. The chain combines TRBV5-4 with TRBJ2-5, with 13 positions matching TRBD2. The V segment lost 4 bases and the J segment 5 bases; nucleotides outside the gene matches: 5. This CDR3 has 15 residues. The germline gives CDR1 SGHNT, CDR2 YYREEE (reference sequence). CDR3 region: CASSLGLAGVETQYF. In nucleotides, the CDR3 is TGTGCCAGCAGCCTTGGACTAGCGGGGGTGGAGACCCAGTACTTC. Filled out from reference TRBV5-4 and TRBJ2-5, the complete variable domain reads ETGVTQSPTHLIKTRGQQVTLRCSSQSGHNTVSWYQQALGQGPQFIFQYYREEENGRGNFPPRFSGLQFPNYSSELNVNALELDDSALYLCASSLGLAGVETQYFGPGTRLLVL.

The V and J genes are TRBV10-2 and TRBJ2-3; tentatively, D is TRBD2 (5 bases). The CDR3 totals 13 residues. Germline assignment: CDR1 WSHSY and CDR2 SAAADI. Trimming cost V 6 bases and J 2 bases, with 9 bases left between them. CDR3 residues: CASRRTSTDTQYF. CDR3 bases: TGCGCCAGCAGGAGGACTTCCACAGATACGCAGTATTTT.

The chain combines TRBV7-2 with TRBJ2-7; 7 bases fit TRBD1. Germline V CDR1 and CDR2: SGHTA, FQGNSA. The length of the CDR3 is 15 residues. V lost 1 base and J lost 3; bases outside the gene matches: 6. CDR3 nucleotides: TGTGCCAGCAGCTTAGAAAGGGGACAGTTCTACGAGCAGTACTTC. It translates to CASSLERGQFYEQYF.

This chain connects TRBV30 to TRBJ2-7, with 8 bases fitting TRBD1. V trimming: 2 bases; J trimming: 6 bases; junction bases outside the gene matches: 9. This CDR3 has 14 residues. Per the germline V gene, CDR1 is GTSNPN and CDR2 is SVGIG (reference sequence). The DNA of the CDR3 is TGTGCCTGGAGTAAAAGGGACAGGCGGGGCGAGCAGTACTTC. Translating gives CAWSKRDRRGEQYF.

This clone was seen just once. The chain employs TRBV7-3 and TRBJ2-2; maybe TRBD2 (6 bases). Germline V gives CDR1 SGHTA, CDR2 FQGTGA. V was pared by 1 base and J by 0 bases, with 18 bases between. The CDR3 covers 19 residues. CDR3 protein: CASSLKGAVTGANTGELFF. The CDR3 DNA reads TGTGCCAGCAGCTTAAAGGGCGCCGTCACGGGGGCGAACACCGGGGAGCTGTTTTTT.

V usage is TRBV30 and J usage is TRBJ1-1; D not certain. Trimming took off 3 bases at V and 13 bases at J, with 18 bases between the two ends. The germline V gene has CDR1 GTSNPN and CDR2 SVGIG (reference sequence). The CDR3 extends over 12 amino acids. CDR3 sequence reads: CAWSVEAHGVFF. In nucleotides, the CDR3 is TGTGCCTGGAGCGTTGAGGCACATGGAGTTTTCTTT.

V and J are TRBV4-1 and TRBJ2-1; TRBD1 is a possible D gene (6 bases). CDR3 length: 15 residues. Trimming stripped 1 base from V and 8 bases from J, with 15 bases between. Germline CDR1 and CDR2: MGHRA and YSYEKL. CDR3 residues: CASSQVTGWGDEQFF. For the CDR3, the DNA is TGCGCCAGCAGCCAAGTCACAGGGTGGGGCGATGAGCAGTTCTTC.

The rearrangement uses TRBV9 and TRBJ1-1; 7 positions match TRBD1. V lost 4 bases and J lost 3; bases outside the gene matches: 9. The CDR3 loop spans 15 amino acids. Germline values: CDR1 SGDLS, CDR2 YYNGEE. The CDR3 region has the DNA TGTGCCAGCAGCCCCCCGACAGGGCGGGACACTGAAGCTTTCTTT. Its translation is CASSPPTGRDTEAFF.

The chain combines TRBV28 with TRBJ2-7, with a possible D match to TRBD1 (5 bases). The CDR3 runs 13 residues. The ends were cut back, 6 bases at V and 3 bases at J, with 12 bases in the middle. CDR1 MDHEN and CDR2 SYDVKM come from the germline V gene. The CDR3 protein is CASSRTGRYEQYF. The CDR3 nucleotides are TGTGCCAGCAGCCGCACAGGCCGCTACGAGCAGTACTTC. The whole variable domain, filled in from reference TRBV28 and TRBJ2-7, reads DVKVTQSSRYLVKRTGEKVFLECVQDMDHENMFWYRQDPGLGLRLIYFSYDVKMKEKGDIPEGYSVSREKKERFSLILESASTNQTSMYLCASSRTGRYEQYFGPGTRLTVT.

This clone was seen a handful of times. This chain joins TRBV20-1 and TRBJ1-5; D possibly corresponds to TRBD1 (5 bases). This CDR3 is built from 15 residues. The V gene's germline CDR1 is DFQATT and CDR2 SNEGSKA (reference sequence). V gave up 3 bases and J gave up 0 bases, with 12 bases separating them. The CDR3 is CSASRQLTSNQPQHF. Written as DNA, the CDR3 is TGCAGTGCTAGTCGACAGTTAACTAGCAATCAGCCCCAGCATTTT.

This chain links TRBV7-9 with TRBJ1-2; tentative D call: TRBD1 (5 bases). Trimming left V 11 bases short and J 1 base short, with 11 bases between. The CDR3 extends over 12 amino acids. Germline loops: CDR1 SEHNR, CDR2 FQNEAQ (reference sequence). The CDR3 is CAGDRNNYGYTF. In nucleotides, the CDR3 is TGTGCCGGCGACAGAAATAACTATGGCTACACCTTC.

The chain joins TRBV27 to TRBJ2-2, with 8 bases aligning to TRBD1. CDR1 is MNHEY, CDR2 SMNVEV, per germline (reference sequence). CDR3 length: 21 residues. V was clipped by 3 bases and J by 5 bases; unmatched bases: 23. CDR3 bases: TGTGCCAGCAGTTTTGTGCCAGGGGGACTTGGACAGGGACGAGGGACCGGGGAGCTGTTTTTT. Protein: CASSFVPGGLGQGRGTGELFF.

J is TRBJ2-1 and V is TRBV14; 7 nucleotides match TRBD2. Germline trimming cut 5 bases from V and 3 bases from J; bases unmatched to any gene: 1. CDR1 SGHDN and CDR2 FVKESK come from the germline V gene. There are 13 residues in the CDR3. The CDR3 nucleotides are TGTGCCAGCAGCAGGGACTACTACAATGAGCAGTTCTTC. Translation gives CASSRDYYNEQFF. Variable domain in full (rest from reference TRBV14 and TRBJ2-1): EAGVTQFPSHSVIEKGQTVTLRCDPISGHDNLYWYRRVMGKEIKFLLHFVKESKQDESGMPNNRFLAERTGGTYSTLKVQPAELEDSGVYFCASSRDYYNEQFFGPGTRLTVL.

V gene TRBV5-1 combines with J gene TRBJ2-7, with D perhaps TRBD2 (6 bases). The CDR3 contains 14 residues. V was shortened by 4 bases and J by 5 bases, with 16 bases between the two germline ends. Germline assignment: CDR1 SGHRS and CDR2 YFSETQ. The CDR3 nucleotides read TGCGCCAGCAGCACCCGGGACTGGGCCAACGAGCAGTACTTC. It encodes CASSTRDWANEQYF.

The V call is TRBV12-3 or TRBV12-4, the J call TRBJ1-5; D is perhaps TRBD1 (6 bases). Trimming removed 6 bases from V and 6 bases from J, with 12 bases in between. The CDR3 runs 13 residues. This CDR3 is CASSRTGSQPQHF. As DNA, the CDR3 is TGTGCCAGCAGCCGAACAGGGTCTCAGCCCCAGCATTTT.

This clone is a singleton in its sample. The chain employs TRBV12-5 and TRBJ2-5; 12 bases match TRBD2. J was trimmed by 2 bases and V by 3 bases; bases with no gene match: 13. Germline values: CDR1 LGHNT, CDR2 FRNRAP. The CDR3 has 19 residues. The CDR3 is CASGFMGKEGLAGQETQYF. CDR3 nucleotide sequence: TGTGCTAGTGGTTTTATGGGAAAGGAGGGACTAGCGGGTCAAGAGACCCAGTACTTC.